This section outlines one T cell receptor (beta chain) sequence together with its context. Antigen: not known. TCRs were sequenced from a few patients responding to pembrolizumab. This entry is derived from a study of PD-1 blockade in mismatch repair-deficient tumors. Germline loops: CDR1 MNHEY, CDR2 SMNVEV (reference sequence). Unmatched junction bases numbered 5, after V lost 0 bases and J lost 2 bases. There are 16 residues in the CDR3. Here immunoSEQ multiplex PCR was the method, and the copy in TCRdb shows in-frame clones only, minus some. The sample yields under 15,000 clones, 80% to 90% seen once. The study's findings and limits: After pembrolizumab, tumor-resident clones rose rapidly, then generally contracted before radiologic responses.

The origin of this receptor is an adult with mismatch repair-deficient cancer. The V call is TRBV27, the J call TRBJ1-2; 8 bases are a match to TRBD1. The sequencing used PBMCs, collected less than 15 weeks after starting pembrolizumab. CDR3 in DNA: TGTGCCAGCAGTTTATCGTCCGCAGGGGGCAACTATGGCTACACCTTC. Protein: CASSLSSAGGNYGYTF.